Listed here are 31 T cell receptor beta chains from one sample, sequenced in a study of PD-1 blockade in classical Hodgkin lymphoma. Patients all relapsed after autologous stem cell transplantation, and there was variation in brentuximab vedotin exposure. TCRdb's table, derived via immunoSEQ multiplex PCR, lists solely in-frame clones and lacks some. The sample holds around 35,000 clones, about 86% seen once. This specimen consisted of peripheral blood mononuclear cells (PBMCs), obtained before the second cycle of nivolumab. The receptor set was obtained from a human donor with classical Hodgkin lymphoma.

A remark on this clone: Compared with germline, one end of the junction differs, possibly owing to a read error. V usage is TRBV7-9 and J usage is TRBJ2-5, with D tentatively TRBD1 (6 bases). CDR3 size: 16 residues. Germline lookup yields CDR1 SEHNR and CDR2 FQNEAQ (reference sequence). Here the CDR3 reads CASSLEWQGSKETQYF. In DNA form, the CDR3 reads TGTGCCAGCAGTTTAGAGTGGCAGGGGTCGAAAGAGACCCAGTACTTC.

V is TRBV19 and J is TRBJ2-5; 7 bases are a match to TRBD2. Germline values: CDR1 LNHDA, CDR2 SQIVND (reference sequence). This CDR3 comprises 16 residues. The V segment lost 4 bases and the J segment 1 base; nucleotides outside the gene matches: 9. As DNA, the CDR3 is TGTGCCAGTAGTACCCGCAGGCGGGGGAGCCAAGAGACCCAGTACTTC. This gives the protein CASSTRRRGSQETQYF.

The sample holds a few counts of this clone. Distinct nucleotide sequences in the sample also encode this CDR3. The CDR3 reads CASSFLGGEETQYF. DNA of the CDR3: TGTGCCAGCAGTTTCTTGGGTGGGGAAGAGACCCAGTACTTC. V gene TRBV27 combines with J gene TRBJ2-5; no definite D call. CDR3 length equals 14 residues. V gave up 3 bases and J gave up 3 bases, with 11 bases separating them. The germline V gene encodes CDR1 MNHEY and CDR2 SMNVEV (reference sequence).

The J gene is TRBJ2-3, the V gene TRBV19; unclear D gene. This CDR3 is 14 amino acids long. The V end was cut by 7 bases, the J end by 1 base, with 12 bases between. Per the germline V gene, CDR1 is LNHDA and CDR2 is SQIVND (reference sequence). The CDR3 is CASTRLDGTDTQYF. In DNA, the CDR3 is TGTGCCAGTACCCGACTGGACGGCACAGATACGCAGTATTTT. The full variable domain, its missing parts supplied by reference TRBV19 and TRBJ2-3, is DGGITQSPKYLFRKEGQNVTLSCEQNLNHDAMYWYRQDPGQGLRLIYYSQIVNDFQKGDIAEGYSVSREKKESFPLTVTSAQKNPTAFYLCASTRLDGTDTQYFGPGTRLTVL.

This rearrangement joins TRBV5-1 to TRBJ2-7, with TRBD1 matching 11 bases. From germline, CDR1 is SGHRS and CDR2 YFSETQ. Losses at the gene ends were 4 bases for V and 3 bases for J; bases not matched to a gene: 3. The CDR3 consists of 14 residues. The CDR3 spells CASSLGTGGYEQYF. The DNA of the CDR3 is TGCGCCAGCAGCCTCGGGACAGGGGGCTACGAGCAGTACTTC.

The chain employs TRBV29-1 and TRBJ1-1, with D possibly TRBD1 on 6 matching bases. The germline V gene encodes CDR1 SQVTM and CDR2 ANQGSEA. The CDR3 covers 12 residues. V gave up 7 bases and J gave up 7 bases, with 16 bases separating them. Here the CDR3 reads CSAGGGLGEAFF. CDR3 in DNA: TGCAGCGCCGGCGGGGGCTTAGGTGAAGCTTTCTTT.

V is TRBV30 and J is TRBJ2-7; TRBD2 is a possible D gene (5 bases). CDR3 length: 13 residues. With 3 bases removed from V and 2 bases from J, the gap between germline ends came to 11 bases. Germline CDR1 GTSNPN, CDR2 SVGIG (reference sequence). CDR3 sequence reads: CAWSPGITYEQYF. The CDR3 DNA reads as TGTGCCTGGAGCCCGGGAATTACCTACGAGCAGTACTTC.

This chain connects TRBV5-1 to TRBJ2-1; D call uncertain. Germline CDR1 reads SGHRS; CDR2 reads YFSETQ. V was pared by 1 base and J by 0 bases, with 11 bases between. The CDR3 runs to 16 residues. The CDR3 DNA reads TGCGCCAGCAGCTTGATGGGTACGGGCTCCTACAATGAGCAGTTCTTC. Its translation is CASSLMGTGSYNEQFF. The whole variable domain, remainder taken from reference TRBV5-1 and TRBJ2-1, is KAGVTQTPRYLIKTRGQQVTLSCSPISGHRSVSWYQQTPGQGLQFLFEYFSETQRNKGNFPGRFSGRQFSNSRSEMNVSTLELGDSALYLCASSLMGTGSYNEQFFGPGTRLTVL.

The chain combines TRBV5-1 with TRBJ1-1; no reliable D call. Germline V CDR1 and CDR2: SGHRS, YFSETQ. V lost 2 bases and J lost 1, with 6 bases in between. CDR3 size: 13 residues. CDR3 coding DNA: TGCGCCAGCAGCTTAGACAAGAACACTGAAGCTTTCTTT. Amino acids: CASSLDKNTEAFF.

The genes are TRBV18 and TRBJ2-1; D might be TRBD1 or TRBD2, each matching 5 bases. The CDR3 is 23 residues long. V was clipped by 5 bases and J by 0 bases, with 35 bases between them. The germline gives CDR1 KGHSH, CDR2 LQKENI. CDR3 DNA: TGTGCCAGCTCAGGTTTGATCCGCGAGAGAGAAAATACGGGGCCAAGCTCCTACAATGAGCAGTTCTTC. Translating it yields CASSGLIRERENTGPSSYNEQFF.

This clone was picked up a small number of times. The rearrangement joins TRBV7-3 to TRBJ2-7, with D unclear. In germline, CDR1 is SGHTA, CDR2 FQGTGA. The CDR3 extends over 14 amino acids. The germline V and J ends were trimmed by 0 bases and 4 bases, with 10 bases remaining between them. The CDR3 is CASSLTIGPYEQYF. DNA of the CDR3: TGTGCCAGCAGCTTAACGATAGGGCCGTACGAGCAGTACTTC.

This sequence joins TRBV19 and TRBJ1-1; tentatively, D is TRBD1 (5 bases). The CDR3 sequence is 15 residues long. V was trimmed by 3 bases and J by 1 base, leaving 12 bases between them. CDR1 and CDR2 (germline): LNHDA, SQIVND (reference sequence). The CDR3 spells CASSMGGTENTEAFF. The CDR3 nucleotides are TGTGCCAGTAGTATGGGGGGGACGGAGAACACTGAAGCTTTCTTT.

The chain recombines TRBV14 with TRBJ1-4; D not resolved. Germline V gene lookup returns CDR1 SGHDN and CDR2 FVKESK. V lost 0 bases, J lost 5 bases, and 13 bases lay in between. This CDR3 comprises 16 residues. The chain's CDR3 is CASSQDIGGINEKLFF. CDR3 coding DNA: TGTGCCAGCAGCCAAGATATAGGAGGGATAAATGAAAAACTGTTTTTT.

The gene calls are TRBV21-1 and TRBJ2-3; the D call of TRBD2 is as the table states it, not checked on the DNA. TRBV21-1 is given as a pseudogene. The CDR3 has 12 amino acids. The CDR3 bases are TGTGCCAGCAGCTGGGAGGGGGGTACGCAGTATTTT. Translating gives CASSWEGGTQYF.

J is TRBJ1-2 and V is TRBV11-2, with 7 positions matching TRBD1. V was pared by 8 bases and J by 4 bases, with 16 bases of the junction left unmatched. Germline CDR1 is SGHAT and CDR2 is FQNNGV. The CDR3 loop spans 16 amino acids. CDR3 region: CASPEMDRRNRYGYTF. In DNA, the CDR3 is TGTGCCAGCCCCGAAATGGACAGGAGGAACCGCTATGGCTACACCTTC.

This chain links TRBV5-1 with TRBJ2-7; D remains unclear. Trimming stripped 3 bases from V and 3 bases from J, with 31 bases between. Germline CDR1 SGHRS, CDR2 YFSETQ. There are 20 residues in the CDR3. CDR3: CASSWAPGSAIGPSNYEQYF. In DNA form, the CDR3 reads TGCGCCAGCAGCTGGGCCCCGGGCTCCGCTATCGGACCATCGAACTACGAGCAGTACTTC.

J is TRBJ1-2 and V is TRBV7-6; D ambiguous. The CDR3 runs to 15 residues. Germline lookup yields CDR1 SGHVS and CDR2 FNYEAQ. V was pared by 1 base and J by 2 bases, with 11 bases between. The CDR3 DNA reads TGTGCCAGCAGCTTAGAGGCAGGAGAGAACTATGGCTACACCTTC. Its protein product is CASSLEAGENYGYTF.

The genes are TRBV4-1 and TRBJ2-5; no definite D call. Germline V gene data show CDR1 as MGHRA and CDR2 as YSYEKL. Between the trimmed V and J ends, which lost 4 bases and 5 bases, there was a span of 11 bases. This CDR3 region has 13 residues. In DNA form, the CDR3 reads TGCGCCAGCAGCCTGGTTCTCCGGGAGACCCAGTACTTC. The encoded protein is CASSLVLRETQYF.

This sequence joins TRBV11-2 and TRBJ2-7; D is perhaps TRBD1 (6 bases). This CDR3 is 11 amino acids long. V lost 3 bases to trimming and J lost 7 bases, with 7 bases between them. The germline V gene encodes CDR1 SGHAT and CDR2 FQNNGV. Here the CDR3 DNA reads TGTGCCAGCAGCTTTCAGGGGGAGCAGTACTTC. It codes for CASSFQGEQYF.

The rearrangement joins TRBV10-2 to TRBJ2-3; 12 bases map to TRBD2. CDR1 WSHSY and CDR2 SAAADI come from the germline V gene. With 0 bases clipped from V and 8 bases from J, the junction kept 3 bases outside the gene matches. This CDR3 region has 15 residues. CDR3 nucleotide sequence: TGCGCCAGCAGTGAGTCACTAGCGGGAGGTGGTACGCAGTATTTT. This encodes CASSESLAGGGTQYF.

This sequence joins TRBV29-1 and TRBJ2-3; D gene unclear. The CDR3 extends over 15 amino acids. The V and J ends lost 8 bases and 0 bases respectively, with 18 bases between them. Per germline, CDR1 SQVTM and CDR2 ANQGSEA. CDR3 in amino acids: CSSLGFGTSTDTQYF. The CDR3 DNA reads as TGCAGCTCCCTCGGTTTCGGAACTAGCACAGATACGCAGTATTTT.

V usage is TRBV29-1 and J usage is TRBJ2-5; 16 bases are a match to TRBD2. The CDR3 is made up of 16 amino acids. With V trimmed by 7 bases and J by 4 bases, 9 bases remained unmatched. CDR1 and CDR2 (germline): SQVTM, ANQGSEA. The CDR3 spells CSAKGTSGRAAETQYF. CDR3 DNA sequence: TGCAGCGCAAAGGGGACTAGCGGGAGGGCCGCAGAGACCCAGTACTTC. The complete variable domain, with remaining parts taken from reference TRBV29-1 and TRBJ2-5, reads SAVISQKPSRDICQRGTSLTIQCQVDSQVTMMFWYRQQPGQSLTLIATANQGSEATYESGFVIDKFPISRPNLTFSTLTVSNMSPEDSSIYLCSAKGTSGRAAETQYFGPGTRLLVL.

This clone was seen a handful of times. The chain couples TRBV10-2 to TRBJ2-7; D gene uncertain. CDR3 length: 14 residues. Per germline, CDR1 WSHSY and CDR2 SAAADI. Trimming took off 0 bases at V and 2 bases at J, with 8 bases between the two ends. CDR3 in DNA: TGCGCCAGCAGTGAGTCGGCCAGGACCTACGAGCAGTACTTC. Its protein is CASSESARTYEQYF.

The chain is built from TRBV2 and TRBJ2-7; D possibly corresponds to TRBD2 (6 bases). The ends were cut back, 5 bases at V and 5 bases at J, with 19 bases in the middle. Germline-derived CDR1 and CDR2 are SNHLY and FYNNEI. The CDR3 spans 15 residues. The CDR3 spells CASSYVWGEGNEQYF. CDR3 bases: TGTGCCAGCAGTTACGTTTGGGGGGAAGGTAACGAGCAGTACTTC.

This clone was counted once. The CDR3 DNA reads as TGTGCCAGCAGTTCTATCCTAGAAACAGGGGGCGACTCTGGGGCCAACGTCCTGACTTTC. This encodes CASSSILETGGDSGANVLTF. The genes are TRBV28 and TRBJ2-6, with 9 bases that match TRBD1. The V segment lost 4 bases and the J segment 0 bases; nucleotides outside the gene matches: 13. The CDR3 extends over 20 amino acids. CDR1 is MDHEN, CDR2 SYDVKM, per germline.

The chain recombines TRBV2 with TRBJ2-5, with 10 bases identical to TRBD1. The CDR3 is 15 amino acids. V shed 7 bases, J shed 2 bases, and the junction held 7 bases outside the gene matches. CDR1 is SNHLY and CDR2 is FYNNEI in the germline V gene. The CDR3 coding sequence is TGTGCCAGCACCCGAAGGACAGGGGGACAAGAGACCCAGTACTTC. Translated: CASTRRTGGQETQYF.

This clone appeared a few times. The chain links TRBV25-1 to TRBJ2-7; D not certain. This CDR3 comprises 14 residues. Trimming removed 3 bases from V and 0 bases from J, with 9 bases in between. Germline lookup yields CDR1 MGHDK and CDR2 SYGVNS. CDR3 protein: CASSDAESSYEQYF. The CDR3 bases are TGTGCCAGCAGTGATGCCGAGAGCTCCTACGAGCAGTACTTC.

The chain recombines TRBV15 with TRBJ1-5; no definite D call. Between the trimmed V and J ends, which lost 4 bases and 3 bases, there was a span of 10 bases. Germline loops: CDR1 LNHNV, CDR2 YYDKDF (reference sequence). The CDR3 is 14 residues long. In DNA, the CDR3 is TGTGCCACCAGCACCCGACGGGTCAATCAGCCCCAGCATTTT. As protein: CATSTRRVNQPQHF.

The rearrangement joins TRBV11-2 to TRBJ2-5, with TRBD2 as a possible D gene (6 bases). Germline-derived CDR1 and CDR2 are SGHAT and FQNNGV. Trimming cost V 1 base and J 4 bases, with 13 bases left between them. The length of the CDR3 is 15 residues. The CDR3 protein is CASSLVGGGGETQYF. The CDR3 DNA follows: TGTGCCAGCAGCTTAGTCGGGGGTGGTGGAGAGACCCAGTACTTC. Full variable domain (rest looked up from reference TRBV11-2 and TRBJ2-5): EAGVAQSPRYKIIEKRQSVAFWCNPISGHATLYWYQQILGQGPKLLIQFQNNGVVDDSQLPKDRFSAERLKGVDSTLKIQPAKLEDSAVYLCASSLVGGGGETQYFGPGTRLLVL.

This sequence joins TRBV11-3 and TRBJ2-1; 10 bases match TRBD2. The length of the CDR3 is 16 residues. CDR1 is SGHNT, CDR2 YENEEA, per germline. V dropped 3 bases and J dropped 6; count of bases not matched to a gene: 8. CDR3 residues: CASSFGASGRFNEQFF. In DNA, the CDR3 is TGTGCCAGCAGCTTCGGGGCTAGCGGGAGATTCAATGAGCAGTTCTTC.

This chain joins TRBV5-1 and TRBJ2-2; the D gene is possibly TRBD1 (5 bases). V lost 2 bases to trimming and J lost 1 base, with 21 bases between them. Germline loops: CDR1 SGHRS, CDR2 YFSETQ. This CDR3 spans 19 amino acids. CDR3 amino acids: CASSLVFQGHAVNTGELFF. CDR3 sequence (DNA): TGCGCCAGCAGCTTAGTATTCCAGGGCCACGCAGTGAACACCGGGGAGCTGTTTTTT.